These T cell receptor beta chains were read from a single sample in a study of blood T cell repertoires in COVID-19. Here immunoSEQ multiplex PCR was the method, and the copy in TCRdb shows in-frame clones only, minus some. Among roughly 250,000 clones listed, 81% were seen once. Input material: peripheral blood. These receptors came from a woman aged 60-75 years with active or convalescent COVID-19. CDR3s include the opening cysteine and the closing phenylalanine or tryptophan. D genes are given only for firm matches. Clone size appears in some rows only: once, few, many, or a class for an expanded clone.

J	D	V	size	DNA	CDR3
TRBJ2-3	TRBD1	TRBV5-6	.	TGTGCCAGCAGCTTGGTGGTTTGGGACAGGGAAGGTGGCACAGATACGCAGTATTTT	CASSLVVWDREGGTDTQYF
TRBJ2-1	TRBD1	TRBV6-2/TRBV6-3	.	TGTGCCAGCAGTTACCGGGACAGTAAGCAGTTCTTC	CASSYRDSKQFF
TRBJ2-1	.	TRBV7-7	.	TGTGCTAGCAGTCCGGACGCTTCCCCGGGGGAGCAGTTCTTC	CASSPDASPGEQFF
TRBJ1-5	.	TRBV6-2/TRBV6-3	.	TGTGCCAGCAGTCACCCAAGGGGTAATCAGCCCCAGCATTTT	CASSHPRGNQPQHF
TRBJ1-2	TRBD1	TRBV24-1	.	TGTGCCACCAGTGATGACAGGGTGGGCTATGGCTACACCTTC	CATSDDRVGYGYTF
TRBJ2-2	.	TRBV4-2	.	TGTGCCAGCAGCCTCGAAGGGGTAGGGTCGAAAAGCACCGGGGAGCTGTTTTTT	CASSLEGVGSKSTGELFF
TRBJ1-3	.	TRBV19	.	TGTGCCAGTAGCAAGGGGGTATTAGGAAACACCATATATTTT	CASSKGVLGNTIYF
TRBJ2-3	TRBD2	TRBV7-2	.	TGTGCCAGCAGCTTTTCTCTCGGACTAGCAGATACGCAGTATTTT	CASSFSLGLADTQYF
TRBJ2-1	.	TRBV19	.	TGTGCCAGTAAAACGCACTCCGGGACAACTGAGCAGTTCTTC	CASKTHSGTTEQFF
TRBJ2-2	.	TRBV30	.	TGTGCCTGGACTAGGGGCCCGAACACCGGGGAGCTGTTTTTT	CAWTRGPNTGELFF
TRBJ1-2	TRBD1	TRBV5-5	.	TGTGCCAGCAGCTTGGGGGTGGGACAGGGCGCCTATGGCTACACCTTC	CASSLGVGQGAYGYTF
TRBJ2-7	TRBD1	TRBV29-1	.	TGCAGCGCGGGACAGGGTCAGAACGAGCAGTACTTC	CSAGQGQNEQYF
TRBJ2-2	.	TRBV7-2	few	TGTGCCAGCAGCTTAGGTTCTAGGGGAACCCCCGGGGAGCTGTTTTTT	CASSLGSRGTPGELFF
TRBJ1-4	.	TRBV23-1	.	TGCGCCAGCAGTCCGCGGGCAACTAATGAAAAACTGTTTTTT	CASSPRATNEKLFF
TRBJ1-2	.	TRBV30	few	TGTGCCTGGAACATTCCGGGACAATACTATGGCTACACCTTC	CAWNIPGQYYGYTF
TRBJ1-4	TRBD1	TRBV3-1/TRBV3-2	.	TGTGCCAGCAGCCCCCTACAGGGGTCTAATGAAAAACTGTTTTTT	CASSPLQGSNEKLFF
TRBJ2-5	TRBD1	TRBV18	.	TGTGCCAGCTCAGCGGACAGGGGGCAAGAGACCCAGTACTTC	CASSADRGQETQYF
TRBJ1-3	TRBD1	TRBV19	.	TGTGCCAGTAGTTCCGCGCGAGCCAGACAGGGGGCTATCGGAAACACCATATATTTT	CASSSARARQGAIGNTIYF
TRBJ1-1	TRBD1	TRBV5-4	.	TGTGCCAGCAGCGCACAGGGGGACACTGAAGCTTTCTTT	CASSAQGDTEAFF
TRBJ2-7	.	TRBV10-1	few	TGCGCCAGCAGTGGGCAGACAGGAGGAAACGGCTACGAGCAGTACTTC	CASSGQTGGNGYEQYF
TRBJ2-7	TRBD1	TRBV6-6	.	TGTGCCAGCAGTTACTCGGGACAGGGGGCGAACGAGCAGTACTTC	CASSYSGQGANEQYF
TRBJ2-3	TRBD2	TRBV4-2	.	TGTGCCAGCAGCCAAGAGGGTGGCGGGGGACTCACAGATACGCAGTATTTT	CASSQEGGGGLTDTQYF
TRBJ1-2	TRBD1	TRBV6-1	.	TGTGCCAGCAGTGAAAGTCCCGGGACAGTGGGAAGGTCCATCTACTATGGCTACACCTTC	CASSESPGTVGRSIYYGYTF
TRBJ2-1	TRBD2	TRBV7-3	.	TGTGCCAGCAGCTCGCCCGGAGGACTAGCGGGGGGCTACAATGAGCAGTTCTTC	CASSSPGGLAGGYNEQFF
TRBJ1-1	TRBD1	TRBV6-4	.	TGTGCCAGCAGTGCCTCGACAGGGGGCCAGACTGAAGCTTTCTTT	CASSASTGGQTEAFF
TRBJ1-6	.	TRBV27	.	TGTGCCAGCAGCCTAGAACGCTCACCCCTCCACTTT	CASSLERSPLHF
TRBJ2-2	TRBD2	TRBV6-5	.	TGTGCCAGCAGTTTCGGGACTAGCGGTGACGGGGAGCTGTTTTTT	CASSFGTSGDGELFF
TRBJ1-5	TRBD1	TRBV27	.	TGTGCCAGCAGTTCCGGGACAGGGCCCAATCAGCCCCAGCATTTT	CASSSGTGPNQPQHF
TRBJ2-1	TRBD1	TRBV5-6	.	TGTGCCAGCAGCTGGGGGACAGGGGGCTCCTACAATGAGCAGTTCTTC	CASSWGTGGSYNEQFF
TRBJ1-5	TRBD1	TRBV6-1	.	TGTGCCAGCAGTGACGGACAGGGGAGTTTGGGGGGCAATCAGCCCCAGCATTTT	CASSDGQGSLGGNQPQHF
TRBJ1-4	TRBD1	TRBV5-5	.	TGTGCCAGCAGCCTTATGGGAGGACAGGGGGAAAAACTGTTTTTT	CASSLMGGQGEKLFF
TRBJ1-1	TRBD1	TRBV18	.	TGTGCCAGCTCACTACAGGGGGTAATCACTGAAGCTTTCTTT	CASSLQGVITEAFF
TRBJ2-7	.	TRBV21-1	.	TGTGCCAGCAGCAAAAAAGGACAGGGTTGTAAAGGACACGAGCAGTACTTC	CASSKKGQGCKGHEQYF
TRBJ1-2	TRBD1	TRBV30	.	TGTGCCTGGAGCGGACAGGGGCCCCTTTCGGGCTACACCTTC	CAWSGQGPLSGYTF
TRBJ1-1	.	TRBV19	.	TGTGCCAGTAGTATTGTGCCACTTACTGAAGCTTTCTTT	CASSIVPLTEAFF
TRBJ2-4	TRBD2	TRBV6-5	.	TGTGCCAGCACCTCGCGGGGGGCGAACATTCAGTACTTC	CASTSRGANIQYF
TRBJ1-2	TRBD1	TRBV12-3/TRBV12-4	.	TGTGCCAGCAGGCTGGGACAGGTCTATGGCTACACCTTC	CASRLGQVYGYTF
TRBJ2-1	.	TRBV6-6	.	TGTGCCAGCAGTTACTCGAGACAGAGTGGCAATGAGCAGTTCTTC	CASSYSRQSGNEQFF
TRBJ2-7	.	TRBV9	.	TGTGCCAGCAGCGCCCTTAGTAGCGACGAGCAGTACTTC	CASSALSSDEQYF
TRBJ1-1	.	TRBV7-9	.	TGTGCCAGCAGCTTAGCTGGTTCAGGTTCTGAAGCTTTCTTT	CASSLAGSGSEAFF
TRBJ2-1	TRBD2	TRBV7-9	few	TGTGCCAGCAGCCCGGGACTAGCGGGGGGCCCCTACTACAATGAGCAGTTCTTC	CASSPGLAGGPYYNEQFF
TRBJ2-3	.	TRBV7-2	.	TGTGCCAGCGCGGGGCCTAGCACAGATACGCAGTATTTT	CASAGPSTDTQYF
TRBJ1-2	TRBD1	TRBV19	.	TGTGCCAGTAGTCCGGGACAGGGCTATGGCTACACCTTC	CASSPGQGYGYTF
TRBJ2-7	.	TRBV7-9	.	TGTGCCAGCAGCTTACTCGACAGCCGTTCCTACGAGCAGTACTTC	CASSLLDSRSYEQYF
TRBJ2-2	.	TRBV29-1	once	TGCAGCGTTGAGCCCGGAGTGAACACCGGGGAGCTGTTTTTT	CSVEPGVNTGELFF
TRBJ1-1	TRBD1	TRBV30	.	TGTGCCTGGGAGGGAACAGGGGGTTTCACTGAAGCTTTCTTT	CAWEGTGGFTEAFF
TRBJ2-7	TRBD1	TRBV19	.	TGTGCCAGTAGTCGGGACAGGAACTACGAGCAGTACTTC	CASSRDRNYEQYF
TRBJ2-5	TRBD2	TRBV6-2/TRBV6-3	once	TGTGCCAGCAGTAGGGCTAGCGGGGGTCTCCAAGAGACCCAGTACTTC	CASSRASGGLQETQYF
TRBJ2-3	TRBD2	TRBV9	.	TGTGCCAGCAGCGCCCTGACTAGCGGCAGCACAGATACGCAGTATTTT	CASSALTSGSTDTQYF
TRBJ1-1	.	TRBV14	.	TGTGCCAGCAGCCCACAAACGGCGAGGGTGAACACTGAAGCTTTCTTT	CASSPQTARVNTEAFF
TRBJ2-3	TRBD2	TRBV3-1/TRBV3-2	.	TGTGCCAGCAGGCAAGTGAGCGGAAGAAGGCCTAGCGGGGGGTCTTACACAGATACGCAGTATTTT	CASRQVSGRRPSGGSYTDTQYF
TRBJ2-5	TRBD2	TRBV5-4	once	TGTGCCAGCAGCCTCGGCGTAGGACTAGCGGTAATACAAGAGACCCAGTACTTC	CASSLGVGLAVIQETQYF
TRBJ1-2	.	TRBV19	.	TGTGCCAGTAGTACCACGGTGACAGACTACTATGGCTACACCTTC	CASSTTVTDYYGYTF
TRBJ1-2	.	TRBV27	few	TGTGCCAGCAGTCTGGGGGGGTCTCCTAACTATGGCTACACCTTC	CASSLGGSPNYGYTF
TRBJ1-4	.	TRBV9	.	TGTGCCAGCAGCGTAGGCAGGACCGAACGGCAGGGAAAACTGTTTTTT	CASSVGRTERQGKLFF
TRBJ2-1	TRBD2	TRBV2	.	TGTGCCAGCAGGCCGGGACTAGCCGTCGTCGGCAATGAGCAGTTCTTC	CASRPGLAVVGNEQFF
TRBJ1-1	TRBD1	TRBV19	.	TGTGCCAGTAGTATCCGACAGGGGGAAGCTTTCTTT	CASSIRQGEAFF
TRBJ2-5	TRBD1	TRBV19	once	TGTGCCAGTAGTGCCGGACAGGGGGTAGGGGAGACCCAGTACTTC	CASSAGQGVGETQYF
TRBJ2-3	TRBD1	TRBV19	.	TGTGCCAGTAGCCTGGACAGGGGGTCCACAGATACGCAGTATTTT	CASSLDRGSTDTQYF